A single sample is the source of the 7 T cell receptor beta chains below, sequenced in a study of T cell changes during pregnancy in multiple sclerosis. Generated by immunoSEQ multiplex PCR, the TCRdb table keeps only in-frame clones and is missing some. The top ten hold 0.95% to 1.3% of the sample, which has about 24,000 clones, around nine tenths seen once. Material: CD4+ T cells from peripheral blood mononuclear cells, obtained in the second trimester of pregnancy. The receptors shown here come from a female donor in good health, enrolled as a control in a pregnancy study.

V usage is TRBV28 and J usage is TRBJ2-7; a weak D match, TRBD2 (5 bases). Germline loops: CDR1 MDHEN, CDR2 SYDVKM. This CDR3 region has 15 residues. V lost 3 bases and J lost 0, with 12 bases in between. CDR3 nucleotides: TGTGCCAGCAGTTTCAGAGGGCTCGGCTCCTACGAGCAGTACTTC. Its translation is CASSFRGLGSYEQYF.

CDR3 sequence reads: CASSAVVGASSYEQYF. The CDR3 nucleotides are TGTGCCAGCAGCGCCGTCGTAGGGGCTAGCTCCTACGAGCAGTACTTC. The chain uses TRBV7-6 and TRBJ2-7; D is possibly TRBD1 (5 bases). V shed 5 bases and J shed 0 bases, with 17 bases lying between them. The CDR3 has 16 residues. Germline CDR1 is SGHVS and CDR2 is FNYEAQ.

For the CDR3, the DNA is TGCAGTGCGTCTAGCGGAGAGACCCAGTACTTC. This encodes CSASSGETQYF. V is TRBV20-1 and J is TRBJ2-5, with 7 bases identical to TRBD2. CDR1 DFQATT and CDR2 SNEGSKA come from the germline V gene (reference sequence). J was trimmed by 4 bases and V by 6 bases; bases with no gene match: 2. The CDR3 extends over 11 amino acids.

The chain joins TRBV5-1 to TRBJ2-7; TRBD1 might be the D (6 bases). Trimming left V 6 bases short and J 0 bases short, with 13 bases between. The CDR3 sequence is 14 residues long. Per germline, CDR1 SGHRS and CDR2 YFSETQ. The CDR3 coding sequence is TGCGCCAGCACCACCCTAGGGGGCTCCTACGAGCAGTACTTC. Its protein product is CASTTLGGSYEQYF.

The genes are TRBV5-4 and TRBJ2-3, with 8 bases identical to TRBD2. J was trimmed by 2 bases and V by 4 bases; bases with no gene match: 21. Germline V gene sequence: CDR1 SGHNT, CDR2 YYREEE (reference sequence). The CDR3 has 20 residues. In nucleotides, the CDR3 is TGTGCCAGCAGCCCGATAGGGGGGGGCGGGAGGCCACAGATCACAGATACGCAGTATTTT. Protein product: CASSPIGGGGRPQITDTQYF. Variable domain in full (rest from reference TRBV5-4 and TRBJ2-3): ETGVTQSPTHLIKTRGQQVTLRCSSQSGHNTVSWYQQALGQGPQFIFQYYREEENGRGNFPPRFSGLQFPNYSSELNVNALELDDSALYLCASSPIGGGGRPQITDTQYFGPGTRLTVL.

The gene calls are TRBV4-1 and TRBJ2-7, with 9 bases aligning to TRBD1. The CDR3 consists of 15 residues. The J segment lost 5 bases and the V segment lost 3 bases, leaving 8 bases of the junction unmatched. Germline V CDR1 and CDR2: MGHRA, YSYEKL. The CDR3 region is CASSQPGQGVHEQYF. Here the CDR3 DNA reads TGCGCCAGCAGCCAGCCGGGACAGGGTGTGCACGAGCAGTACTTC.

The table lists this clone with a few counts. The genes are TRBV27 and TRBJ1-1; the D gene is possibly TRBD1 (5 bases). V gave up 3 bases and J gave up 1 base, with 6 bases separating them. CDR1 and CDR2 from the germline V gene are MNHEY and SMNVEV (reference sequence). CDR3 size: 13 residues. CDR3 DNA sequence: TGTGCCAGCAGTTTGGGGCGGAACACTGAAGCTTTCTTT. Translated: CASSLGRNTEAFF.